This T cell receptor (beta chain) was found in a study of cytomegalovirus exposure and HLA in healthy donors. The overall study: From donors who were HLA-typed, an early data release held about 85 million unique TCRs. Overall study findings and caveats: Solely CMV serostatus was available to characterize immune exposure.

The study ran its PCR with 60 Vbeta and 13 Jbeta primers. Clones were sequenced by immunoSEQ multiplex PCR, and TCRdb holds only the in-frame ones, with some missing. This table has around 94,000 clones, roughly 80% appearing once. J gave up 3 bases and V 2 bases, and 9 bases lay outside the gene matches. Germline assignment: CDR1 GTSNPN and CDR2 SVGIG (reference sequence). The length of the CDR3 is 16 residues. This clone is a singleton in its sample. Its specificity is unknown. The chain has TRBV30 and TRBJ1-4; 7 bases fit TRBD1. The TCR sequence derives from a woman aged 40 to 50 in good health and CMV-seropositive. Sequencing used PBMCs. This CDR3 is CAWSPTGIFPNEKLFF. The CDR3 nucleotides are TGTGCCTGGAGTCCGACAGGGATCTTCCCTAATGAAAAACTGTTTTTT.